These 5 T cell receptor beta chains share one sample of origin, sequenced in a study of radiotherapy plus CTLA-4 blockade in lung cancer. Clones were read by immunoSEQ multiplex PCR, and TCRdb kept only the in-frame ones, dropping some. This sample has about 62,000 clones, with around 69% found just once. Sequences were derived from peripheral blood, sampled from a patient treated with radiotherapy plus ipilimumab. These receptors were taken from a human donor with non-small cell lung cancer who had a complete response to radiotherapy plus ipilimumab.

This clone has only a few counts. The genes are TRBV11-2 and TRBJ1-3, with D maybe TRBD1 (6 bases). Germline values: CDR1 SGHAT, CDR2 FQNNGV. Trimming cost V 0 bases and J 3 bases, with 15 bases left between them. The CDR3 sequence is 17 residues long. The CDR3 is CASSLDRDKVGGNTIYF. The CDR3 DNA is TGTGCCAGCAGCTTAGATCGGGACAAGGTTGGTGGAAACACCATATATTTT. The full variable domain, rest sourced from reference TRBV11-2 and TRBJ1-3, is EAGVAQSPRYKIIEKRQSVAFWCNPISGHATLYWYQQILGQGPKLLIQFQNNGVVDDSQLPKDRFSAERLKGVDSTLKIQPAKLEDSAVYLCASSLDRDKVGGNTIYFGEGSWLTVV.

This chain joins TRBV9 and TRBJ2-1, with TRBD2 identical over 11 bases. V was pared by 3 bases and J by 7 bases, with 6 bases of the junction left unmatched. Germline CDR1 reads SGDLS; CDR2 reads YYNGEE. The CDR3 is made up of 15 amino acids. In DNA, the CDR3 is TGTGCCAGCAGCGATAGCGGGAGGGCCTCAAATGAGCAGTTCTTC. Its protein is CASSDSGRASNEQFF.

This clone has just one count. The V gene is TRBV5-1, the J gene TRBJ2-7; D is unresolved. This CDR3 has 12 amino acids. The germline V and J ends were trimmed by 4 bases and 2 bases, with 7 bases remaining between them. Looked up from germline, CDR1 is SGHRS and CDR2 is YFSETQ. The CDR3 protein is CASSDTTYEQYF. CDR3 DNA: TGCGCCAGCAGCGATACAACCTACGAGCAGTACTTC.

The chain couples TRBV10-1 to TRBJ2-7; 13 bases match TRBD2. V shed 4 bases and J 2 bases; nucleotides not matched to a gene: 5. The CDR3 contains 16 residues. Germline V gene sequence: CDR1 WNHNN, CDR2 SYGVQD (reference sequence). CDR3 DNA: TGCGCCAGCAGTGGACTAGCGGGAGGTTTGGCCTACGAGCAGTACTTC. This sequence encodes CASSGLAGGLAYEQYF.

A word on this clone: A junction end diverges from the germline sequence, so it may reflect a read error. The V and J genes are TRBV15 and TRBJ1-4; D might be TRBD1 (5 bases). CDR3 length: 21 residues. The germline V gene encodes CDR1 LNHNV and CDR2 YYDKDF (reference sequence). DNA for the CDR3: TGTGCCACCAGCGGAGACTCTTGGACAAGAACTGCGGAATTAACTAATGAAAAACTGTTTTTT. Residues: CATSGDSWTRTAELTNEKLFF.